The next 24 T cell receptor beta chains were all read from a single sample in a study of long-term antiretroviral therapy in people with HIV. Sequencing used immunoSEQ v3.0 at survey level. Assay: immunoSEQ multiplex PCR; the TCRdb copy retains only in-frame clones and omits some. The repertoire consists of 20,000 to 25,000 clones, with roughly 86% occurring once and the leading ten covering around 4.6%. The input for sequencing was unsorted PBMCs, taken 1.3 years after starting antiretroviral therapy. Receptors originate from a man in his fifties or sixties with HIV.

V is TRBV14 and J is TRBJ2-5, with 7 bases fitting TRBD2. V dropped 3 bases and J dropped 4; count of bases not matched to a gene: 5. The CDR3 length is 14 residues. CDR1 SGHDN and CDR2 FVKESK come from the germline V gene. Here the CDR3 reads CASSQAGVGETQYF. CDR3 coding DNA: TGTGCCAGCAGCCAGGCGGGGGTCGGAGAGACCCAGTACTTC.

This clone was picked up one time. The chain carries TRBV19 and TRBJ1-1, with TRBD1 as a possible D gene (6 bases). V dropped 0 bases and J dropped 0 bases, with 14 bases sitting between them. The CDR3 consists of 17 residues. Germline V lookup: CDR1 LNHDA, CDR2 SQIVND (reference sequence). CDR3 sequence reads: CASSIDPGAIVNTEAFF. The CDR3 DNA is TGTGCCAGTAGTATAGATCCGGGGGCGATTGTGAACACTGAAGCTTTCTTT.

This clone was seen more than once but under ten times. This sequence joins TRBV7-9 and TRBJ2-7; D gene unclear. There are 11 residues in the CDR3. CDR1 is SEHNR and CDR2 is FQNEAQ in the germline V gene (reference sequence). The V end lost 6 bases, the J end lost 3 bases, and 6 bases lay between the germline ends. In nucleotides, the CDR3 is TGTGCCAGCAGTCCCAACTACGAGCAGTACTTC. Its protein is CASSPNYEQYF.

V is TRBV5-4 and J is TRBJ2-1; tentatively, D is TRBD2 (6 bases). Looked up from germline, CDR1 is SGHNT and CDR2 is YYREEE (reference sequence). Trimming removed 0 bases from V and 2 bases from J, with 9 bases in between. There are 15 residues in the CDR3. The CDR3 DNA follows: TGTGCCAGCAGCTTGGGGGGAGGTGCCTACAATGAGCAGTTCTTC. Its translation: CASSLGGGAYNEQFF.

This clone was recorded only once. The J gene is TRBJ2-1, the V gene TRBV29-1, with D perhaps TRBD2 (5 bases). The CDR3 is made up of 11 amino acids. CDR1 is SQVTM and CDR2 is ANQGSEA in the germline V gene. Deletions cut 7 bases from V and 8 bases from J, with 12 bases between. CDR3 DNA sequence: TGCAGCGGCACTAGTTCGGATGAGCAGTTCTTC. Encoded protein: CSGTSSDEQFF.

This clone was observed a handful of times. This chain joins TRBV5-6 and TRBJ2-3, with D possibly being TRBD2 (5 bases). The ends were cut back, 0 bases at V and 8 bases at J, with 10 bases in the middle. CDR3 length: 13 amino acids. CDR1 and CDR2 from the germline V gene are SGHDT and YYEEEE. The CDR3 protein is CASSLALALTQYF. The CDR3 coding sequence is TGTGCCAGCAGCTTGGCCCTAGCACTTACGCAGTATTTT. Drawing the rest from reference TRBV5-6 and TRBJ2-3, the complete variable domain is DAGVTQSPTHLIKTRGQQVTLRCSPKSGHDTVSWYQQALGQGPQFIFQYYEEEERQRGNFPDRFSGHQFPNYSSELNVNALLLGDSALYLCASSLALALTQYFGPGTRLTVL.

The rearrangement links TRBV18 to TRBJ1-1; D not certain. The V gene's germline CDR1 is KGHSH and CDR2 LQKENI. The CDR3 covers 13 residues. With 2 bases removed from V and 0 bases from J, the gap between germline ends came to 4 bases. For the CDR3, the DNA is TGTGCCAGCTCACCAACTCTGAACACTGAAGCTTTCTTT. Amino acid sequence: CASSPTLNTEAFF.

This clone appeared once. This chain connects TRBV27 to TRBJ2-4, with D tentatively TRBD1 (6 bases). Between the trimmed V and J ends, which lost 6 bases and 10 bases, there was a span of 13 bases. Germline V gene sequence: CDR1 MNHEY, CDR2 SMNVEV (reference sequence). The length of the CDR3 is 12 residues. The chain's CDR3 is CASSNTGYIQYF. The CDR3 region has the DNA TGTGCCAGCAGCAATACAGGGTATATTCAGTACTTC.

The chain links TRBV7-3 to TRBJ2-2; D gene uncertain. This CDR3 has 16 amino acids. The germline V gene has CDR1 SGHTA and CDR2 FQGTGA. V shed 1 base and J shed 0 bases, with 9 bases lying between them. The CDR3 nucleotides read TGTGCCAGCAGCTTAAGAGCAGAAGCGAACACCGGGGAGCTGTTTTTT. Translation: CASSLRAEANTGELFF.

The CDR3 loop reads CASSLQGYEQYF. In DNA form, the CDR3 reads TGTGCCAGCAGCTTACAGGGCTACGAGCAGTACTTC. This rearrangement joins TRBV7-8 to TRBJ2-7; D may be TRBD1 (5 bases). V shed 2 bases and J shed 3 bases, with 5 bases lying between them. Germline CDR1 is SGHVS and CDR2 is FQNEAQ. This CDR3 has 12 amino acids.

V and J are TRBV7-6 and TRBJ2-2; D is uncertain. Germline-derived CDR1 and CDR2 are SGHVS and FNYEAQ. CDR3 length equals 13 residues. Trimming pared 5 bases from V and 2 bases from J, leaving 6 bases between. This CDR3 is CASSATNTGELFF. In DNA form, the CDR3 reads TGTGCCAGCAGCGCGACAAACACCGGGGAGCTGTTTTTT.

The chain is built from TRBV29-1 and TRBJ2-2; the match to TRBD2 covers 14 bases. This CDR3 is 17 amino acids long. V shed 7 bases and J 4 bases; nucleotides not matched to a gene: 11. CDR1 SQVTM and CDR2 ANQGSEA come from the germline V gene. The chain's CDR3 is CSAMRLAGGPFTGELFF. The CDR3 DNA sequence: TGCAGCGCCATGAGACTAGCGGGAGGGCCTTTCACCGGGGAGCTGTTTTTT.

The rearrangement uses TRBV6-1 and TRBJ2-7; tentatively, D is TRBD1 or TRBD2 (5 bases each). Between the trimmed V and J ends, which lost 11 bases and 2 bases, there was a span of 19 bases. CDR3 size: 14 residues. Germline V gives CDR1 MNHNS, CDR2 SASEGT. The CDR3 loop reads CASKLGTAPYEQYF. The CDR3 nucleotides are TGTGCCTCGAAACTAGGGACCGCGCCCTACGAGCAGTACTTC.

The V gene is TRBV25-1, the J gene TRBJ2-2, with 7 bases fitting TRBD1. This CDR3 comprises 15 residues. With 4 bases clipped from V and 1 base from J, the junction kept 3 bases outside the gene matches. Per germline, CDR1 MGHDK and CDR2 SYGVNS. In nucleotides, the CDR3 is TGTGCCAGCAGTGCAAGGACAGGGAACACCGGGGAGCTGTTTTTT. It yields the protein CASSARTGNTGELFF.

This clone was counted a few times. The V and J genes are TRBV30 and TRBJ1-5; a possible D gene is TRBD1 (6 bases). The germline gives CDR1 GTSNPN, CDR2 SVGIG (reference sequence). V shed 0 bases and J shed 4 bases, with 10 bases lying between them. The CDR3 length is 14 residues. DNA for the CDR3: TGTGCCTGGAGTGTCGGACAGTATAATCAGCCCCAGCATTTT. Translated, it gives CAWSVGQYNQPQHF.

In its sample, this clone was seen a few times. This chain joins TRBV10-1 and TRBJ2-3; 9 positions match TRBD2. Per the germline V gene, CDR1 is WNHNN and CDR2 is SYGVQD (reference sequence). The J segment lost 7 bases and the V segment lost 6 bases, leaving 8 bases of the junction unmatched. The CDR3 is 14 residues long. CDR3 in amino acids: CASSSIAGENTQYF. The DNA of the CDR3 is TGCGCCAGCAGCTCCATAGCGGGAGAGAATACGCAGTATTTT.

This chain joins TRBV5-4 and TRBJ2-7; D is unresolved. This CDR3 spans 15 amino acids. CDR1 and CDR2 (germline): SGHNT, YYREEE (reference sequence). Trimming cost V 3 bases and J 5 bases, with 18 bases left between them. The CDR3 loop reads CASSSDAPPPDEQYF. In DNA form, the CDR3 reads TGTGCCAGCAGCTCTGATGCCCCCCCGCCGGACGAGCAGTACTTC.

CDR3 residues: CASTQRGVVGTQYF. The CDR3 DNA is TGTGCCAGCACCCAGCGCGGGGTAGTAGGTACGCAGTATTTT. The J gene is TRBJ2-3, the V gene TRBV7-2; possible D gene TRBD2, 6 bases. The V end was cut by 7 bases, the J end by 8 bases, with 19 bases between. Germline V gene data show CDR1 as SGHTA and CDR2 as FQGNSA. The CDR3 runs 14 residues.

Of note for this clone: Other DNA sequences of this sample code for an identical CDR3. CDR3 protein: CASSGTGPYEQYF. Here the CDR3 DNA reads TGCGCCAGCAGTGGGACAGGCCCCTACGAGCAGTACTTC. The chain carries TRBV5-1 and TRBJ2-7, with TRBD1 matching over 8 bases. Germline assignment: CDR1 SGHRS and CDR2 YFSETQ. The CDR3 runs to 13 residues. V shed 5 bases, J shed 2 bases, and the junction held 3 bases outside the gene matches. The full variable domain, with the rest looked up from reference TRBV5-1 and TRBJ2-7, is KAGVTQTPRYLIKTRGQQVTLSCSPISGHRSVSWYQQTPGQGLQFLFEYFSETQRNKGNFPGRFSGRQFSNSRSEMNVSTLELGDSALYLCASSGTGPYEQYFGPGTRLTVT.

This chain links TRBV5-1 with TRBJ2-4; 8 nucleotides line up with TRBD2. Trimming took 0 bases from V and 9 from J; bases not matched to a gene: 20. The CDR3 is 19 residues long. Germline lookup yields CDR1 SGHRS and CDR2 YFSETQ. The DNA of the CDR3 is TGCGCCAGCAGCTTGGGACTAGCGCCCCATGGCGCCAAAAATGGCATTCAGTACTTC. It translates to CASSLGLAPHGAKNGIQYF.

The J gene is TRBJ1-5, the V gene TRBV9; D is possibly TRBD1 (5 bases). Trimming stripped 0 bases from V and 3 bases from J, with 10 bases between. Germline lookup yields CDR1 SGDLS and CDR2 YYNGEE. The CDR3 sequence is 15 residues long. CDR3 protein: CASSVAWGPNQPQHF. CDR3 nucleotides: TGTGCCAGCAGCGTAGCGTGGGGCCCCAATCAGCCCCAGCATTTT.

The CDR3 protein is CASSDRVNSPLHF. Here the CDR3 DNA reads TGTGCCAGTAGTGACAGGGTTAATTCACCCCTCCACTTT. This chain links TRBV19 with TRBJ1-6; 7 positions match TRBD1. Trimming at V came to 5 bases and at J to 6 bases, leaving 1 base not matched to a gene. Germline CDR1 and CDR2: LNHDA and SQIVND (reference sequence). The CDR3 runs 13 residues.

The V call is TRBV5-6, the J call TRBJ1-1; no clear D. V lost 1 base, J lost 4 bases, and 14 bases lay in between. The CDR3 contains 15 residues. Germline lookup yields CDR1 SGHDT and CDR2 YYEEEE. The CDR3 nucleotides read TGTGCCAGCAGCTTGTGGGGTCCGGGTCCCACTGAAGCTTTCTTT. Encoded protein: CASSLWGPGPTEAFF.

The chain joins TRBV7-3 to TRBJ2-1, with 7 nucleotides matching TRBD2. Looked up from germline, CDR1 is SGHTA and CDR2 is FQGTGA. CDR3 length: 15 amino acids. Losses at the gene ends were 1 base for V and 7 bases for J; bases not matched to a gene: 7. CDR3 in DNA: TGTGCCAGCAGCTTAAGAGCGGGGCCTTGGAATGAGCAGTTCTTC. Amino acids: CASSLRAGPWNEQFF.